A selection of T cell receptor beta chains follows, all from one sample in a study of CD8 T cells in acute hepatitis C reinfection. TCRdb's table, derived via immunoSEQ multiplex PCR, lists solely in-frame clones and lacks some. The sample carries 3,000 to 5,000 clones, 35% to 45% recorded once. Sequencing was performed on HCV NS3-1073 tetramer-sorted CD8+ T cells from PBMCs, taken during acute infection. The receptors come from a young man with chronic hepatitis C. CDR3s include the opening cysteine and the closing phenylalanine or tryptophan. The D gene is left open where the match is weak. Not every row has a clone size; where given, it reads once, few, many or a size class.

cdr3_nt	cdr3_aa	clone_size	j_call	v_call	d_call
TGTGCCAGCAGCCAGGAGGTACGGGAGGGCCTGGGTGAGCAGTTCTTC	CASSQEVREGLGEQFF	few	TRBJ2-1	TRBV4-2	TRBD2
TGTGCCAGCAGCCCAGAAGTGGCGAGCGGGGGGGGAGATACGCAGTATTTT	CASSPEVASGGGDTQYF	once	TRBJ2-3	TRBV11-3	TRBD2
TGTGCCATCAGCGACCCCGGGACTTCCTACGAGCAGTACTTC	CAISDPGTSYEQYF	NA	TRBJ2-7	TRBV10-3	NA
TGTGCCAGCAATGGCAGGGCAGACTATGGCTACACCTTC	CASNGRADYGYTF	medium-sized	TRBJ1-2	TRBV2	NA
TGTGCCAGCAGCCAAGAAGTGGGGGCGACCGGGGAGCTGTTTTTT	CASSQEVGATGELFF	NA	TRBJ2-2	TRBV4-2	NA
TGTGCCATCAGCGACCCCGGGACTTCCTACGAGCAGTACTTC	CAISDPGTSYEQYF	NA	TRBJ2-7	TRBV6-5	NA
TGTGCAAGTCGCCCCGAGGGACAGCCAAGATCTGGGGCCAACGTCCTGACTTTC	CASRPEGQPRSGANVLTF	large	TRBJ2-6	TRBV12-2	NA
TGTGCCAGTAGTATAGAGGCTAGCGGGGCCCCCTACGAGCAGTACTTC	CASSIEASGAPYEQYF	NA	TRBJ2-7	TRBV19	TRBD2
TGCGCCAGCAGCCAAGAGGTCGGGGCACCCGGGGAGCTGTTTTTT	CASSQEVGAPGELFF	NA	TRBJ2-2	TRBV4-3	NA
TGTGCCAGCAGCCAAGAATTGGGCACTGAAGCTTTCTTT	CASSQELGTEAFF	large	TRBJ1-1	TRBV4-2	NA
TGTGCCAGCAGCCAGGAACCGGGACAGGGGTTGGGCGAGCAGTACTTC	CASSQEPGQGLGEQYF	NA	TRBJ2-7	TRBV4-2	TRBD1
TGTGCCAGCAGCCAAGAAGTGGGGGGTTCCGACTACGAGCAGTACTTC	CASSQEVGGSDYEQYF	few	TRBJ2-7	TRBV4-2	NA
TGCGCCAGCAGCCAAGTGACTAGCGGGGGGTACACAGATACGCAGTATTTT	CASSQVTSGGYTDTQYF	NA	TRBJ2-3	TRBV4-1	TRBD2
TGTGCCAGCAGCCAAGAGCTGAACACTGAAGCTTTCTTT	CASSQELNTEAFF	medium-sized	TRBJ1-1	TRBV4-2	NA
TGTGCCAGCAGCCAAGATCCGGGGGGGCCCGGGGAGCTGTTTTTT	CASSQDPGGPGELFF	medium-sized	TRBJ2-2	TRBV4-2	TRBD2
TGTGCCAGCAGCCAAGAGGTCTCGGGTAATGAGCAGTTCTTC	CASSQEVSGNEQFF	NA	TRBJ2-1	TRBV4-2	NA
TGCGCCAGCAGCTTGGTATCTAGCGTAGAGACCCAGTACTTC	CASSLVSSVETQYF	NA	TRBJ2-5	TRBV5-1	NA
TGTGCCAGCGCTGAAGTTATGACCCTCAATCAGCCCCAGCATTTT	CASAEVMTLNQPQHF	once	TRBJ1-5	TRBV28	NA
TGTGCCAGTAGTATTCCAGGGGTATGGGAGACCCAGTACTTC	CASSIPGVWETQYF	medium-sized	TRBJ2-5	TRBV19	NA
TGTGCCAGCAGCCAAGTTTCCCGGGAAGGAGCTTTCTTT	CASSQVSREGAFF	NA	TRBJ1-1	TRBV4-2	NA
TGTGCCAGCAGTGCCGGGACAGGCTACGAGCAGTACTTC	CASSAGTGYEQYF	NA	TRBJ2-7	TRBV6-1	TRBD1
TGTGCCAGCAGTATCATACCGCCCGCCTACGAGCAGTACTTC	CASSIIPPAYEQYF	NA	TRBJ2-7	TRBV6-5	NA
TGTGCCAGAAGAGTAGATAACAGGGACCACGAGCAGTACTTC	CARRVDNRDHEQYF	few	TRBJ2-7	TRBV7-5	NA
TGTGCCAGCAGCGTGGTGGAGGGCACTGAAGCTTTCTTT	CASSVVEGTEAFF	medium-sized	TRBJ1-1	TRBV9	NA
TGTGCCAGCAGTGAATTTGAGAGCGGGGCTGATACGCAGTATTTT	CASSEFESGADTQYF	medium-sized	TRBJ2-3	TRBV25-1	TRBD2
TGTGCCAGCAGCCAAGAGGTCAACAGGGGTGTCGGGGAGCTGTTTTTT	CASSQEVNRGVGELFF	NA	TRBJ2-2	TRBV4-2	TRBD1
TGTGCCAGCAGCGTAGGCAATGAAGCTTTCTTT	CASSVGNEAFF	medium-sized	TRBJ1-1	TRBV9	NA
TGTGCCAGCAGCTTAGCGCTATCTAGCGGGGAGCCCTACGAGCAGTACTTC	CASSLALSSGEPYEQYF	NA	TRBJ2-7	TRBV7-3	TRBD2
TGTGCCAGCAGCCAAGAGCCGGGGGGGCCGGGCGAGCAGTACTTC	CASSQEPGGPGEQYF	few	TRBJ2-7	TRBV4-2	TRBD2
TGTGCCAGCAGCCAAGAGAGGGGGACTGAAGCTTTCTTT	CASSQERGTEAFF	medium-sized	TRBJ1-1	TRBV4-2	NA
TGTGCCAGCAGTGAATGGGGGCAAGGGACTGAAGCTTTCTTT	CASSEWGQGTEAFF	NA	TRBJ1-1	TRBV2	NA
TGTGCCAGCAGCTTAGAGGTGGGGGGACAGGGTATAGGCGAGCAGTACTTC	CASSLEVGGQGIGEQYF	NA	TRBJ2-7	TRBV7-6	TRBD1
TGCGCCAGCAGTCCAGCGGGAGGTCCGGGCGAGCAGTACTTC	CASSPAGGPGEQYF	medium-sized	TRBJ2-7	TRBV10-2	TRBD2
TGTGCCAGCAGCCCGGGACCGACTCCCGAAAAACTGTTTTTT	CASSPGPTPEKLFF	NA	TRBJ1-4	TRBV4-2	NA
TGTGCCAGCAGCCAAACCGGGACAGAACCTTACTATGGCTACACCTTC	CASSQTGTEPYYGYTF	NA	TRBJ1-2	TRBV14	TRBD1
TGTGCCAGCAGCCAGGAGACTAGCGGGGGGCGGTACGGGGAGCTGTTTTTT	CASSQETSGGRYGELFF	once	TRBJ2-2	TRBV4-2	TRBD2
TGTGCCAGCAGTAGGGATCCGGGTGGCCCAGATACGCAGTATTTT	CASSRDPGGPDTQYF	NA	TRBJ2-3	TRBV6-5	NA
TGTGCCAGCAGCCCCCGGGAGGCTCCCCCCGACCACGAGCAGTACTTC	CASSPREAPPDHEQYF	once	TRBJ2-7	TRBV11-2	TRBD2
TGTGCCAGCAGCCAAGAGATGGCTAGCGGGGGGGGAGAGCAGTTCTTC	CASSQEMASGGGEQFF	NA	TRBJ2-1	TRBV4-2	TRBD2
TGTGCCAGCTTGTCAGGGATGACCCAGTACTTC	CASLSGMTQYF	NA	TRBJ2-5	TRBV6-5	NA
TGTGCCAGCAGCAGAATAAAGCTTGACAGACTGAACACTGAAGCTTTCTTT	CASSRIKLDRLNTEAFF	NA	TRBJ1-1	TRBV21-1	NA